One sample yielded the 30 T cell receptor beta chains listed below, sequenced in a study of shared clonotypes between healthy human individuals. As defined, naive CD8 cells were CD45RO-negative and positively selected for CCR7, with terminally differentiated effector memory CD45RA+ cells excluded. Generated by immunoSEQ multiplex PCR, the TCRdb table keeps only in-frame clones and is missing some. The sample comprises about 2.2 million clones, just over 90% of which are singletons, and under 2% rests with the top ten. Sequencing was carried out using naive CD8+ T cells from PBMCs. These receptor sequences come from a man between 18 and 35 years old in good health. Some clones in this sample may be carry-over from other donors' samples.

The chain combines TRBV19 with TRBJ1-1, with D maybe TRBD1 (6 bases). Germline V CDR1 and CDR2: LNHDA, SQIVND (reference sequence). The CDR3 loop spans 19 amino acids. Trimming removed 3 bases at V and 8 bases at J, with 31 bases between. CDR3 nucleotides: TGTGCCAGTAGTATGGAGGGGACAAGGAGTCTGGGAAGGAAAATCGAAGCTTTCTTT. Translated, it gives CASSMEGTRSLGRKIEAFF.

The chain recombines TRBV7-9 with TRBJ1-1, with unresolved D. The CDR3 spans 15 residues. V was cut by 2 bases and J by 1 base, with 11 bases left in between. The germline V gene encodes CDR1 SEHNR and CDR2 FQNEAQ (reference sequence). DNA of the CDR3: TGTGCCAGCAGCTTAAGCAGGTCAACGAACACTGAAGCTTTCTTT. Its translation: CASSLSRSTNTEAFF.

The gene calls are TRBV11-1 and TRBJ2-5, with 7 nucleotides matching TRBD1. The ends lost 8 bases at V and 5 bases at J; junction bases unmatched: 5. The CDR3 sequence is 12 residues long. Per germline, CDR1 SGHAT and CDR2 FQDESV (reference sequence). The CDR3 bases are TGTGCCAGCTCTACAGGGGTCGAGACCCAGTACTTC. Translation: CASSTGVETQYF. The full variable domain, its missing parts supplied by reference TRBV11-1 and TRBJ2-5, is EAEVAQSPRYKITEKSQAVAFWCDPISGHATLYWYRQILGQGPELLVQFQDESVVDDSQLPKDRFSAERLKGVDSTLKIQPAELGDSAMYLCASSTGVETQYFGPGTRLLVL.

The DNA of the CDR3 is TGTGCCAGCTCCGAACGGACTAACACTAGCACAGATACGCAGTATTTT. Its protein product is CASSERTNTSTDTQYF. The V call is TRBV18, the J call TRBJ2-3; D is possibly TRBD2 (6 bases). Trimming pared 6 bases from V and 0 bases from J, leaving 16 bases between. The CDR3 is 16 residues long. Germline CDR1 reads KGHSH; CDR2 reads LQKENI.

The V gene is TRBV7-8, the J gene TRBJ1-5, with 8 bases fitting TRBD1. The CDR3 is 16 amino acids. V lost 7 bases and J lost 0; bases outside the gene matches: 8. CDR1 and CDR2 from the germline V gene are SGHVS and FQNEAQ. The CDR3 DNA reads as TGTGCCAGCACCTCTGGGACAGGTTATAGCAATCAGCCCCAGCATTTT. Its protein product is CASTSGTGYSNQPQHF.

A single count supports this clone. Other DNA sequences in this sample translate to the same CDR3. The chain combines TRBV7-6 with TRBJ1-1; D is uncertain. Germline loops: CDR1 SGHVS, CDR2 FNYEAQ. The CDR3 runs to 11 residues. V shed 5 bases and J shed 2 bases, with 3 bases lying between them. This CDR3 reads CASSSNTEAFF. Here the CDR3 DNA reads TGTGCCAGCAGCAGCAACACTGAAGCTTTCTTT.

V gene TRBV9 combines with J gene TRBJ2-7; D is perhaps TRBD1 (5 bases). Germline assignment: CDR1 SGDLS and CDR2 YYNGEE. The germline V and J ends were trimmed by 0 bases and 6 bases, with 13 bases remaining between them. The CDR3 totals 14 residues. CDR3 residues: CASSVGTSITEQYF. DNA for the CDR3: TGTGCCAGCAGCGTAGGGACATCCATCACCGAGCAGTACTTC.

The V and J genes are TRBV15 and TRBJ1-1; TRBD1 aligns across 10 bases. The CDR3 totals 16 residues. Losses at the gene ends were 4 bases for V and 0 bases for J; bases not matched to a gene: 5. Germline V lookup: CDR1 LNHNV, CDR2 YYDKDF (reference sequence). CDR3 sequence (DNA): TGTGCCACCAGCACTCGACAGGGGGCGGTGAACACTGAAGCTTTCTTT. Protein: CATSTRQGAVNTEAFF.

This chain uses TRBV5-4 with TRBJ1-2; tentatively, D is TRBD1 (6 bases). Deletions cut 2 bases from V and 5 bases from J, with 13 bases between. Germline V gene data show CDR1 as SGHNT and CDR2 as YYREEE (reference sequence). The CDR3 has 14 residues. CDR3 nucleotides: TGTGCCAGCAGCTTTATGGGGGGCGAATATGGCTACACCTTC. This gives the protein CASSFMGGEYGYTF. Full variable domain (missing parts from reference TRBV5-4 and TRBJ1-2): ETGVTQSPTHLIKTRGQQVTLRCSSQSGHNTVSWYQQALGQGPQFIFQYYREEENGRGNFPPRFSGLQFPNYSSELNVNALELDDSALYLCASSFMGGEYGYTFGSGTRLTVV.

The V and J genes are TRBV6-5 and TRBJ1-2; 8 nucleotides agree with TRBD1. CDR3 length equals 15 residues. V lost 0 bases, J lost 8 bases, and 8 bases stayed unmatched. Germline lookup yields CDR1 MNHEY and CDR2 SVGAGI. As DNA, the CDR3 is TGTGCCAGCAGTTACTCGTCTGACAGGGGTGTCGGCTACACCTTC. Residues: CASSYSSDRGVGYTF.

To note about this clone: The sample carries other DNA sequences with the same CDR3. This chain links TRBV5-6 with TRBJ1-2, with 11 bases matching TRBD1. The germline V gene has CDR1 SGHDT and CDR2 YYEEEE. The trim removed 2 bases at V and 7 bases at J, leaving 4 bases unmatched. This CDR3 has 14 amino acids. The CDR3 DNA is TGTGCCAGCAGCTTTGCCGGGACAGGGGGTGGCTACACCTTC. As protein: CASSFAGTGGGYTF.

The rearrangement links TRBV7-6 to TRBJ2-3; 8 nucleotides align to TRBD1. The CDR3 is 15 amino acids. V dropped 5 bases and J dropped 3; count of bases not matched to a gene: 7. Germline V gene data show CDR1 as SGHVS and CDR2 as FNYEAQ. In DNA form, the CDR3 reads TGTGCCAGCAGCCACAGGGGGGCTGGGACAGATACGCAGTATTTT. Translating it yields CASSHRGAGTDTQYF.

The chain combines TRBV27 with TRBJ2-7; D is perhaps TRBD2 (5 bases). Trimming shortened V by 6 bases and J by 3 bases, and 18 bases separated the two germline ends. Germline loops: CDR1 MNHEY, CDR2 SMNVEV (reference sequence). There are 15 residues in the CDR3. The CDR3 sequence is CASSEREIGYYEQYF. The DNA of the CDR3 is TGTGCCAGCAGCGAACGGGAAATAGGGTACTACGAGCAGTACTTC.

The genes are TRBV9 and TRBJ2-7, with TRBD2 identical over 9 bases. The CDR3 consists of 17 residues. V gave up 0 bases and J gave up 0 bases; unmatched junction bases: 7. Germline values: CDR1 SGDLS, CDR2 YYNGEE. This CDR3 is CASSVAASGVSSYEQYF. For the CDR3, the DNA is TGTGCCAGCAGCGTAGCCGCTAGCGGGGTGAGCTCCTACGAGCAGTACTTC.

This clone was found a few times. This sample includes further DNA sequences coding for the same CDR3. V usage is TRBV9 and J usage is TRBJ1-5, with 7 bases aligning to TRBD1. The CDR3 covers 15 residues. V gave up 3 bases and J gave up 0 bases; unmatched junction bases: 3. CDR1 is SGDLS, CDR2 YYNGEE, per germline. The DNA of the CDR3 is TGTGCCAGCAGCGCAGGGGGTTATAGCAATCAGCCCCAGCATTTT. The encoded protein is CASSAGGYSNQPQHF.

The gene calls are TRBV12-2 and TRBJ1-5. TRBV12-2 is noted as a pseudogene. The CDR3 contains 14 residues. The CDR3 reads CASRLKGGNQPQHF. The CDR3 nucleotides read TGTGCAAGTCGCTTAAAGGGGGGAAATCAGCCCCAGCATTTT.

The chain uses TRBV4-1 and TRBJ2-1, with D possibly being TRBD1 or TRBD2 (5 bases each). The CDR3 runs to 13 residues. The V end lost 4 bases, the J end lost 7 bases, and 11 bases lay between the germline ends. Germline CDR1 reads MGHRA; CDR2 reads YSYEKL. The DNA for the CDR3 is TGCGCCAGCAGCCTGACGAGGGGAAATGAGCAGTTCTTC. It is translated as CASSLTRGNEQFF.

This sequence joins TRBV27 and TRBJ2-1, with 8 positions matching TRBD2. Trimming at V came to 4 bases and at J to 4 bases, leaving 6 bases not matched to a gene. The CDR3 is 15 amino acids. Germline CDR1 MNHEY, CDR2 SMNVEV (reference sequence). CDR3 residues: CASSSGVAGYNEQFF. The CDR3 bases are TGTGCCAGCAGTTCCGGGGTAGCGGGGTACAATGAGCAGTTCTTC.

This clone was recorded only once. V usage is TRBV19 and J usage is TRBJ1-1; 9 bases map to TRBD1. Germline V gene data show CDR1 as LNHDA and CDR2 as SQIVND (reference sequence). The CDR3 is 15 amino acids. J was trimmed by 11 bases and V by 5 bases; bases with no gene match: 15. CDR3 residues: CASSPTDRGIVEAFF. The DNA for the CDR3 is TGTGCCAGTAGTCCTACCGACAGGGGGATAGTGGAGGCTTTCTTT.

The V call is TRBV6-5, the J call TRBJ1-2; 11 nucleotides agree with TRBD1. V lost 5 bases, J lost 3 bases, and 5 bases stayed unmatched. CDR1 and CDR2 from the germline V gene are MNHEY and SVGAGI. The CDR3 covers 15 residues. The CDR3 region is CASSPWTGGDYGYTF. In DNA, the CDR3 is TGTGCCAGCAGTCCCTGGACAGGGGGCGACTATGGCTACACCTTC.

This chain connects TRBV4-3 to TRBJ2-2; D is ambiguous. From germline, CDR1 is LGHNA and CDR2 YSLEER. Trimming removed 2 bases at V and 3 bases at J, with 4 bases between. This CDR3 is 13 amino acids long. CDR3 loop: CASSQTDTGELFF. The CDR3 nucleotides read TGCGCCAGCAGCCAAACGGACACCGGGGAGCTGTTTTTT.

The rearrangement joins TRBV30 to TRBJ1-4; 7 bases match TRBD1. In germline, CDR1 is GTSNPN, CDR2 SVGIG (reference sequence). V dropped 3 bases and J dropped 3; count of bases not matched to a gene: 10. The CDR3 has 16 amino acids. The CDR3 DNA is TGTGCCTGGAGAAGGGGGCCCTACCCCCCTAATGAAAAACTGTTTTTT. Its translation: CAWRRGPYPPNEKLFF.

The gene calls are TRBV27 and TRBJ2-3; tentative D call: TRBD2 (6 bases). Trimming removed 2 bases at V and 2 bases at J, with 17 bases between. Germline CDR1 MNHEY, CDR2 SMNVEV (reference sequence). CDR3 length: 17 residues. CDR3 sequence (DNA): TGTGCCAGCAGTTTAATGGGGACTTCCCCGCACACAGATACGCAGTATTTT. Translating gives CASSLMGTSPHTDTQYF.

The chain recombines TRBV7-9 with TRBJ2-7; 10 nucleotides match TRBD1. Germline lookup yields CDR1 SEHNR and CDR2 FQNEAQ (reference sequence). The CDR3 sequence is 15 residues long. After removal of 5 bases from V and 4 bases from J, the junction contained 8 bases not matched to a gene. This CDR3 is CASSAPGTGDYEQYF. In nucleotides, the CDR3 is TGTGCCAGCAGCGCCCCCGGGACAGGGGATTACGAGCAGTACTTC.

This clone was picked up one time. V gene TRBV11-1 combines with J gene TRBJ1-1; D gene ambiguous. Germline CDR1 SGHAT, CDR2 FQDESV (reference sequence). Trimming took 2 bases from V and 8 from J, leaving 21 bases between them. This CDR3 region has 16 residues. In DNA form, the CDR3 reads TGTGCCAGCAGCTTAATAGGTACGGCTCCGGAGGAGGAAGCTTTCTTT. Translated: CASSLIGTAPEEEAFF.

As concerns this clone: Additional DNA sequences in this sample encode the identical CDR3. Here the CDR3 DNA reads TGTGCCAGCAGCTTAGGACTAGCGGGAGGGAATGAGCAGTTCTTC. Translating gives CASSLGLAGGNEQFF. The rearrangement links TRBV7-8 to TRBJ2-1; 14 positions match TRBD2. This CDR3 comprises 15 residues. The ends lost 1 base at V and 7 bases at J; junction bases unmatched: 0. CDR1 and CDR2 from the germline V gene are SGHVS and FQNEAQ.

This clone was recorded once. This rearrangement joins TRBV27 to TRBJ2-2, with 7 nucleotides matching TRBD1. Germline trimming cut 3 bases from V and 1 base from J; bases unmatched to any gene: 5. The CDR3 is 16 amino acids. Germline V gene data show CDR1 as MNHEY and CDR2 as SMNVEV (reference sequence). The DNA for the CDR3 is TGTGCCAGCAGTTTCGGGCAGGGGGTGAACACCGGGGAGCTGTTTTTT. Protein sequence: CASSFGQGVNTGELFF.

The chain carries TRBV5-5 and TRBJ2-1; 9 nucleotides align to TRBD1. CDR3 length: 16 amino acids. Germline V gene lookup returns CDR1 SGHKS and CDR2 YYEKEE (reference sequence). V dropped 3 bases and J dropped 7; count of bases not matched to a gene: 11. This CDR3 reads CASSYTVAGTGNEQFF. The CDR3 DNA reads as TGTGCCAGCAGCTATACAGTAGCCGGGACAGGGAATGAGCAGTTCTTC. Looking up the rest from reference TRBV5-5 and TRBJ2-1 gives the full variable domain: DAGVTQSPTHLIKTRGQQVTLRCSPISGHKSVSWYQQVLGQGPQFIFQYYEKEERGRGNFPDRFSARQFPNYSSELNVNALLLGDSALYLCASSYTVAGTGNEQFFGPGTRLTVL.

The chain joins TRBV27 to TRBJ2-1; 12 positions match TRBD2. Germline V gene lookup returns CDR1 MNHEY and CDR2 SMNVEV (reference sequence). The V and J ends lost 6 bases and 6 bases, in that order; junction bases with no gene match: 3. The CDR3 runs 14 residues. CDR3 residues: CASSGLAGPNEQFF. In nucleotides, the CDR3 is TGTGCCAGCAGCGGACTAGCGGGACCCAATGAGCAGTTCTTC.

The chain carries TRBV27 and TRBJ2-7; D unclear. Germline CDR1 and CDR2: MNHEY and SMNVEV (reference sequence). The CDR3 is made up of 14 amino acids. Between the trimmed V and J ends, which lost 2 bases and 0 bases, there was a span of 8 bases. In nucleotides, the CDR3 is TGTGCCAGCAGTTTACGGGCACTCTCCTACGAGCAGTACTTC. It translates to CASSLRALSYEQYF.